The sequence of this T cell receptor beta chain was determined in a study of patients and donors after allogeneic stem cell transplantation. The junction had 3 bases not matched to a gene; V was cut back by 3 bases and J by 5 bases. Looked up from germline, CDR1 is DFQATT and CDR2 is SNEGSKA (reference sequence). The CDR3 sequence is 15 residues long. TCRdb reprocessed the RT-PCR reads with MiXCR, giving one entry per CDR3 protein. Counted here are more than 850,000 distinct CDR3 sequences, about a sixth occurring once; the ten biggest clones make up around 6%. This sequence joins TRBV20-1 and TRBJ2-5, with 16 bases fitting TRBD2. Material: blood, either unsorted or a sorted T cell fraction (not recorded which). This sequence was found in a human donor who was either an allogeneic HSCT recipient or a stem cell or donor lymphocyte infusion donor (not recorded which). It is not recorded whose cells these are; they may come from a transplant donor. The CDR3: CSARGLAGGLETQYF. CDR3 sequence (DNA): TGCAGTGCTAGGGGACTAGCGGGAGGGCTGGAGACCCAGTACTTC.